One sample yielded the 24 T cell receptor beta chains listed below, sequenced in a study of T cells in localized non-small cell lung cancer. Assay: immunoSEQ multiplex PCR; the TCRdb copy retains only in-frame clones and omits some. The sample includes about 26,000 clones, 75% to 85% of them seen just once. Sequenced here: peripheral blood, sampled before any cancer treatment. These receptors all stem from a woman aged 35 to 75 with stage I lung adenocarcinoma.

V usage is TRBV5-1 and J usage is TRBJ2-1; TRBD2 aligns across 8 bases. CDR1 SGHRS and CDR2 YFSETQ come from the germline V gene. The J segment lost 8 bases and the V segment lost 4 bases, leaving 14 bases of the junction unmatched. This CDR3 comprises 16 residues. CDR3 nucleotide sequence: TGCGCCAGCAGCCCGGAAGGGCTAGCGGGTAATGATGAGCAGTTCTTC. This translates into CASSPEGLAGNDEQFF.

The V call is TRBV7-9, the J call TRBJ2-7; D is unresolved. The CDR3 has 15 residues. From germline, CDR1 is SEHNR and CDR2 FQNEAQ (reference sequence). V was pared by 5 bases and J by 2 bases, with 16 bases between. DNA of the CDR3: TGTGCCAGCAGCCCGGGCCGTGCAGGTACCTACGAGCAGTACTTC. It yields the protein CASSPGRAGTYEQYF.

This chain links TRBV6-5 with TRBJ1-1; tentative D call: TRBD1 (5 bases). CDR3 length equals 13 residues. Trimming took 7 bases from V and 1 from J, leaving 10 bases between them. Germline lookup yields CDR1 MNHEY and CDR2 SVGAGI. CDR3 nucleotides: TGTGCCAGCACCTATGGGGGGAACACTGAAGCTTTCTTT. It yields the protein CASTYGGNTEAFF.

V gene TRBV6-5 combines with J gene TRBJ2-5; D remains unclear. The CDR3 runs to 14 residues. Per the germline V gene, CDR1 is MNHEY and CDR2 is SVGAGI. V was cut by 2 bases and J by 2 bases, with 9 bases left in between. As DNA, the CDR3 is TGTGCCAGCAGTTACGGCATTCGGCAAGAGACCCAGTACTTC. This sequence encodes CASSYGIRQETQYF.

The V and J genes are TRBV11-2 and TRBJ1-5; D unresolved. V was trimmed by 1 base and J by 5 bases, leaving 9 bases between them. Germline values: CDR1 SGHAT, CDR2 FQNNGV. The CDR3 consists of 14 residues. The CDR3 nucleotides are TGTGCCAGCAGCTTAGCTGGGCGGGATCAGCCCCAGCATTTT. It encodes CASSLAGRDQPQHF.

This rearrangement joins TRBV2 to TRBJ1-5; a possible D gene is TRBD1 (5 bases). V was pared by 0 bases and J by 5 bases, with 17 bases between. Germline V lookup: CDR1 SNHLY, CDR2 FYNNEI. CDR3 size: 17 residues. Written as DNA, the CDR3 is TGTGCCAGCAGTGAAGCGGGATGGGCAGGGCCCTATCAGCCCCAGCATTTT. As protein: CASSEAGWAGPYQPQHF.

The chain employs TRBV18 and TRBJ2-5; no firm D call. The germline V gene encodes CDR1 KGHSH and CDR2 LQKENI. The CDR3 has 14 residues. The V end was cut by 3 bases, the J end by 5 bases, with 13 bases between. The CDR3 is CASSPKLTPETQYF. The CDR3 DNA is TGTGCCAGCTCACCTAAATTGACTCCGGAGACCCAGTACTTC.

This sequence joins TRBV9 and TRBJ2-7, with a weak D call TRBD1 (6 bases). Trimming removed 3 bases from V and 5 bases from J, with 18 bases in between. This CDR3 has 15 amino acids. In germline, CDR1 is SGDLS, CDR2 YYNGEE. CDR3 sequence reads: CASSGTGIFSDEQYF. The CDR3 coding sequence is TGTGCCAGCAGCGGCACAGGGATTTTTTCTGACGAGCAGTACTTC.

CDR3 region: CASSLDPSYGYTF. The DNA for the CDR3 is TGTGCCAGCAGTCTGGACCCCTCTTATGGCTACACCTTC. The gene calls are TRBV2 and TRBJ1-2; no clear D gene. The CDR3 has 13 amino acids. CDR1 SNHLY and CDR2 FYNNEI come from the germline V gene. The V gene lost 5 bases and the J gene lost 5 bases, with 12 bases spanning the gap.

The J gene is TRBJ1-3, the V gene TRBV6-5; D not certain. CDR3 length: 15 residues. V was trimmed by 0 bases and J by 3 bases, leaving 9 bases between them. Germline V gene sequence: CDR1 MNHEY, CDR2 SVGAGI. This chain's CDR3 is CASSYSGRLGNTIYF. CDR3 DNA sequence: TGTGCCAGCAGTTACTCCGGCAGGCTTGGAAACACCATATATTTT.

This sequence joins TRBV10-2 and TRBJ2-3, with D tentatively TRBD1 (5 bases). Looked up from germline, CDR1 is WSHSY and CDR2 is SAAADI. The V and J ends lost 6 bases and 3 bases respectively, with 10 bases between them. This CDR3 contains 13 residues. The CDR3 bases are TGCGCCAGCAGACAGGAGCCAACAGATACGCAGTATTTT. Protein sequence: CASRQEPTDTQYF.

This chain connects TRBV4-3 to TRBJ1-2; no firm D call. V gave up 0 bases and J gave up 5 bases, with 10 bases separating them. The V gene's germline CDR1 is LGHNA and CDR2 YSLEER. The CDR3 totals 14 residues. CDR3 coding DNA: TGCGCCAGCAGCCAAGATAAGGCGGCTTATGGCTACACCTTC. This sequence encodes CASSQDKAAYGYTF.

This chain joins TRBV7-9 and TRBJ2-2, with D possibly being TRBD1 (6 bases). Trimming stripped 5 bases from V and 7 bases from J, with 17 bases between. There are 15 residues in the CDR3. The germline V gene encodes CDR1 SEHNR and CDR2 FQNEAQ (reference sequence). CDR3 sequence reads: CASSPPRGYVGELFF. The CDR3 DNA reads as TGTGCCAGCAGCCCCCCTAGGGGGTACGTCGGGGAGCTGTTTTTT.

This clone was seen only once. The chain uses TRBV7-9 and TRBJ1-3; possible D gene TRBD1, 5 bases. Germline CDR1 is SEHNR and CDR2 is FQNEAQ (reference sequence). The CDR3 is 14 amino acids. The ends were cut back, 8 bases at V and 0 bases at J, with 11 bases in the middle. CDR3 DNA sequence: TGTGCCAGCTCCGGGGACCTCTCTGGAAACACCATATATTTT. It encodes CASSGDLSGNTIYF.

The genes are TRBV11-2 and TRBJ1-2; 8 positions agree with TRBD1. The V gene end was trimmed by 5 bases and the J gene end by 4 bases; junction bases not matched to a gene: 6. The CDR3 runs to 14 residues. Germline CDR1 is SGHAT and CDR2 is FQNNGV. CDR3: CASSPDRASYGYTF. CDR3 in DNA: TGTGCCAGCAGCCCGGACAGGGCGTCCTATGGCTACACCTTC.

The J gene is TRBJ2-2, the V gene TRBV29-1; 10 nucleotides line up with TRBD1. This CDR3 has 14 residues. The J segment lost 6 bases and the V segment lost 4 bases, leaving 5 bases of the junction unmatched. The germline V gene has CDR1 SQVTM and CDR2 ANQGSEA. The DNA of the CDR3 is TGCAGCGTTGGACAGGGGGCTCCGGCCGGGGAGCTGTTTTTT. This gives the protein CSVGQGAPAGELFF.

V usage is TRBV6-5 and J usage is TRBJ2-7, with TRBD1 identical over 7 bases. Trimming removed 1 base from V and 7 bases from J; junction bases left unmatched: 7. The CDR3 length is 14 residues. CDR1 is MNHEY, CDR2 SVGAGI, per germline. Written as DNA, the CDR3 is TGTGCCAGCAGTTACTACGACAGGGATGGAGAGCAGTACTTC. It encodes CASSYYDRDGEQYF.

The V gene is TRBV6-6, the J gene TRBJ1-4; 7 nucleotides agree with TRBD1. J gave up 8 bases and V 6 bases, and 9 bases lay outside the gene matches. Germline V gene sequence: CDR1 MNHNY, CDR2 SVGAGI (reference sequence). This CDR3 has 14 residues. The CDR3 protein is CASRTSGTAEKLFF. As DNA, the CDR3 is TGTGCCAGCAGGACGTCCGGGACAGCAGAAAAACTGTTTTTT.

The chain is built from TRBV25-1 and TRBJ1-2; the match to TRBD1 covers 9 bases. Germline lookup yields CDR1 MGHDK and CDR2 SYGVNS. This CDR3 comprises 15 residues. The ends lost 5 bases at V and 6 bases at J; junction bases unmatched: 10. The CDR3 is CASSLSHGTGNGYTF. The CDR3 DNA reads TGTGCCAGCAGTTTATCCCATGGGACAGGGAATGGCTACACCTTC.

The V call is TRBV5-4, the J call TRBJ1-1; D perhaps matches TRBD1 (6 bases). Trimming shortened V by 0 bases and J by 6 bases, and 9 bases separated the two germline ends. Germline loops: CDR1 SGHNT, CDR2 YYREEE (reference sequence). The CDR3 consists of 13 residues. This chain's CDR3 is CASSLDRAAEAFF. CDR3 in DNA: TGTGCCAGCAGCTTGGACAGGGCTGCTGAAGCTTTCTTT. Combining the CDR3 with reference TRBV5-4 and TRBJ1-1 gives the whole variable domain ETGVTQSPTHLIKTRGQQVTLRCSSQSGHNTVSWYQQALGQGPQFIFQYYREEENGRGNFPPRFSGLQFPNYSSELNVNALELDDSALYLCASSLDRAAEAFFGQGTRLTVV.

The chain employs TRBV11-2 and TRBJ1-1; D ambiguous. Looked up from germline, CDR1 is SGHAT and CDR2 is FQNNGV. This CDR3 has 15 residues. Between the trimmed V and J ends, which lost 5 bases and 0 bases, there was a span of 13 bases. The CDR3 DNA reads TGTGCCAGCAGCGTGAGGGTCGGCATGAACACTGAAGCTTTCTTT. Its protein is CASSVRVGMNTEAFF. Together with reference TRBV11-2 and TRBJ1-1, the CDR3 gives the full variable domain: EAGVAQSPRYKIIEKRQSVAFWCNPISGHATLYWYQQILGQGPKLLIQFQNNGVVDDSQLPKDRFSAERLKGVDSTLKIQPAKLEDSAVYLCASSVRVGMNTEAFFGQGTRLTVV.

The chain recombines TRBV6-5 with TRBJ1-3; D possibly corresponds to TRBD1 (5 bases). CDR1 is MNHEY and CDR2 is SVGAGI in the germline V gene. This CDR3 region has 13 residues. Trimming removed 2 bases at V and 4 bases at J, with 6 bases between. The CDR3 protein is CASSYRDGNTIYF. CDR3 nucleotide sequence: TGTGCCAGCAGTTACAGGGACGGAAACACCATATATTTT.

The chain carries TRBV10-3 and TRBJ1-1, with 7 positions matching TRBD1. Germline CDR1 and CDR2: ENHRY and SYGVKD. The CDR3 sequence is 14 residues long. V dropped 6 bases and J dropped 11; count of bases not matched to a gene: 15. CDR3 nucleotides: TGTGCCATCAGCGAATATAGACAGGGTGATCGGGCTTTCTTT. Translating gives CAISEYRQGDRAFF.

This clone was seen a handful of times. V is TRBV21-1 and J is TRBJ1-1; TRBD1, the table's D call, was not compared with the DNA. TRBV21-1 is recorded as a pseudogene. This CDR3 comprises 14 residues. The CDR3 DNA reads as TGTGCCAGCAGCAGCTCAGGGGGAGGAACTGAAGCTTTCTTT. This sequence encodes CASSSSGGGTEAFF.